A selection of T cell receptor beta chains follows, all from one sample in a study of blood T cell repertoires in COVID-19. Measured with immunoSEQ multiplex PCR; TCRdb has only the in-frame clones, and not every one. The data show about 27,000 clones, 88% seen once. Input material: peripheral blood. The receptors were sampled from a woman aged 45-59 years with active COVID-19. Each CDR3 is given with its conserved first and last residue. The D gene is left open where the match is weak. Clone size appears in some rows only: once, few, many, or a class for an expanded clone.

j_call,d_call,v_call,clone_size,cdr3_aa,cdr3_nt
TRBJ2-7,TRBD2,TRBV9,NA,CASSPSGRTYEQYF,TGTGCCAGCAGCCCTAGCGGTCGCACCTACGAGCAGTACTTC
TRBJ2-7,NA,TRBV24-1,NA,CATSGAGVNNEQYF,TGTGCCACCAGTGGTGCAGGCGTGAATAACGAGCAGTACTTC
TRBJ2-6,NA,TRBV19,NA,CASSISSGANVLTF,TGTGCCAGTAGTATCTCCTCTGGGGCCAACGTCCTGACTTTC
TRBJ2-1,NA,TRBV20-1,NA,CSARILAEQFF,TGCAGTGCTAGGATCTTAGCGGAGCAGTTCTTC
TRBJ2-1,NA,TRBV2,NA,CASSKYLGNEQFF,TGTGCCAGCAGTAAATACCTCGGCAATGAGCAGTTCTTC
TRBJ2-1,NA,TRBV9,NA,CASSVSQATYNEQFF,TGTGCCAGCAGCGTTAGTCAGGCCACCTACAATGAGCAGTTCTTC
TRBJ2-7,TRBD1,TRBV3-1/TRBV3-2,NA,CASSLGQGGYEQYF,TGTGCCAGCAGCCTGGGACAGGGAGGATACGAGCAGTACTTC
TRBJ2-2,TRBD2,TRBV9,NA,CASSVAGGNTGELFF,TGTGCCAGCAGCGTCGCGGGAGGGAACACCGGGGAGCTGTTTTTT
TRBJ1-5,TRBD1,TRBV6-1,NA,CASSEAGTGANQPQHF,TGTGCCAGCAGTGAAGCGGGGACAGGGGCCAATCAGCCCCAGCATTTT
TRBJ2-2,NA,TRBV4-1,NA,CASSSSRSPGELFF,TGCGCCAGCAGCTCCAGTCGGAGTCCCGGGGAGCTGTTTTTT
TRBJ2-5,TRBD2,TRBV6-4,NA,CASSVERGETQYF,TGTGCCAGCAGTGTAGAGCGGGGAGAGACCCAGTACTTC
TRBJ2-7,TRBD1,TRBV6-5,NA,CASSRGTGRYEQYF,TGTGCCAGCAGCAGGGGGACAGGCCGCTACGAGCAGTACTTC
TRBJ2-3,NA,TRBV28,NA,CASSPPSTDTQYF,TGTGCCAGCAGCCCTCCCAGCACAGATACGCAGTATTTT
TRBJ1-2,NA,TRBV19,NA,CASSGQIGGNYGYTF,TGTGCCAGTAGTGGCCAGATCGGGGGGAACTATGGCTACACCTTC
TRBJ1-4,NA,TRBV14,NA,CASLDGKREKLFF,TGTGCCAGTCTAGACGGGAAGCGTGAAAAACTGTTTTTT
TRBJ2-7,NA,TRBV6-5,NA,CASSYSSRQYF,TGTGCCAGCAGTTACTCGAGCCGGCAGTACTTC
TRBJ1-3,NA,TRBV10-3,NA,CAISGIGNTIYF,TGTGCCATCAGTGGTATTGGAAACACCATATATTTT
TRBJ2-3,TRBD2,TRBV6-5,NA,CASSYGAGEGADTQYF,TGTGCCAGCAGTTACGGGGCGGGGGAAGGAGCAGATACGCAGTATTTT
TRBJ2-3,TRBD1,TRBV7-9,NA,CASSRQGQGGADTQYF,TGTGCCAGCAGCAGACAGGGACAGGGGGGAGCAGATACGCAGTATTTT
TRBJ1-1,TRBD1,TRBV27,NA,CASSRDRANTEAFF,TGTGCCAGCAGTCGGGACAGGGCGAACACTGAAGCTTTCTTT
TRBJ2-1,TRBD2,TRBV11-3,NA,CASSPGLAEGNEQFF,TGTGCCAGCAGCCCCGGACTAGCCGAGGGGAATGAGCAGTTCTTC
TRBJ2-5,NA,TRBV2,NA,CASSSDREETQYF,TGTGCCAGCAGCTCGGACAGAGAAGAGACCCAGTACTTC
TRBJ2-3,NA,TRBV6-5,once,CASHRVADTQYF,TGTGCCAGCCACAGGGTTGCAGATACGCAGTATTTT
TRBJ2-5,NA,TRBV3-1/TRBV3-2,NA,CASSQVGQGGWETQYF,TGTGCCAGCAGCCAAGTGGGGCAGGGTGGTTGGGAGACCCAGTACTTC
TRBJ2-7,NA,TRBV4-1,NA,CASSPDRTYEQYF,TGCGCCAGCAGCCCAGACAGGACCTACGAGCAGTACTTC
TRBJ1-1,NA,TRBV30,NA,CAWITGSEAFF,TGTGCCTGGATCACGGGATCTGAAGCTTTCTTT
TRBJ2-1,NA,TRBV24-1,NA,CATSEPGLAPYNEQFF,TGTGCCACCAGTGAGCCCGGTCTAGCCCCCTACAATGAGCAGTTCTTC